Following are 17 T cell receptor beta chains from one sample sequenced in a study of T-cell reconstitution after alpha-beta-depleted transplantation in children. Unique molecular identifiers were used in preparing the TCRbeta library. MiXCR was run by TCRdb on the PCR reads, yielding one entry per CDR3 protein. The table records fewer than 250,000 distinct CDR3 sequences, roughly 18% of them present only once. Sample: PBMCs, mostly from graft donor cells, taken 360 days after TCRalphabeta/CD19-depleted stem cell transplant. The receptors come from a male patient between 2 and 15 years old who had a stem cell transplant for acute lymphoblastic leukemia, so the T cells may come from the graft donor.

This clonotype has more than one count but fewer than ten. The chain's CDR3 is CAISGMGGLAEAFF. CDR3 sequence (DNA): TGTGCCATCAGTGGTATGGGAGGTCTGGCTGAAGCTTTCTTT. The chain employs TRBV10-3 and TRBJ1-1, with unresolved D. The V gene lost 4 bases and the J gene lost 6 bases, with 15 bases spanning the gap. This CDR3 is 14 amino acids long. Germline values: CDR1 ENHRY, CDR2 SYGVKD.

This clonotype was seen at least ten times. Here the CDR3 reads CSAPQGGNTDTQYF. CDR3 sequence (DNA): TGCAGTGCGCCACAGGGGGGGAACACAGATACGCAGTATTTT. The chain has TRBV20-1 and TRBJ2-3, with a possible D match to TRBD1 (8 bases). Trimming removed 6 bases from V and 2 bases from J, with 15 bases in between. The CDR3 contains 14 residues. CDR1 and CDR2 (germline): DFQATT, SNEGSKA (reference sequence).

This clonotype was found many times. This chain links TRBV28 with TRBJ1-6; D is undetermined. Looked up from germline, CDR1 is MDHEN and CDR2 is SYDVKM. The V end was cut by 10 bases, the J end by 13 bases, with 11 bases between. The CDR3 loop spans 10 amino acids. This CDR3 reads CATQDGPLHF. CDR3 bases: TGTGCCACTCAGGACGGGCCCCTCCACTTT.

This chain connects TRBV5-1 to TRBJ1-4; 7 bases agree with TRBD1. This CDR3 is built from 14 residues. CDR1 and CDR2 from the germline V gene are SGHRS and YFSETQ. Trimming cost V 4 bases and J 6 bases; bases outside gene matches: 6. CDR3 region: CASSQRTGYEKLFF. CDR3 in DNA: TGCGCCAGCAGCCAGAGGACAGGCTATGAAAAACTGTTTTTT.

This chain uses TRBV7-9 with TRBJ1-1; D uncertain. The V end was cut by 5 bases, the J end by 3 bases, with 7 bases between. Germline CDR1 reads SEHNR; CDR2 reads FQNEAQ (reference sequence). The CDR3 length is 12 residues. The CDR3 region is CASSPQDTEAFF. CDR3 bases: TGTGCCAGCAGCCCCCAGGACACTGAAGCTTTCTTT.

This chain uses TRBV4-1 with TRBJ2-2; 15 nucleotides match TRBD2. Per the germline V gene, CDR1 is MGHRA and CDR2 is YSYEKL. Trimming cost V 3 bases and J 0 bases; bases outside gene matches: 8. CDR3 length: 20 amino acids. The CDR3 is CASSHAGLAGGSANTGELFF. Here the CDR3 DNA reads TGCGCCAGCAGCCATGCGGGACTAGCGGGGGGTTCCGCGAACACCGGGGAGCTGTTTTTT.

This clonotype was detected only a few times. The V gene is TRBV10-3, the J gene TRBJ2-2; D gene ambiguous. V was clipped by 6 bases and J by 4 bases, with 12 bases between them. Germline loops: CDR1 ENHRY, CDR2 SYGVKD. CDR3 length: 14 residues. The CDR3 spells CAIRVEFGTGELFF. CDR3 DNA sequence: TGTGCCATCAGGGTCGAATTCGGCACCGGGGAGCTGTTTTTT.

The V call is TRBV5-1, the J call TRBJ2-7; TRBD2 might be the D (6 bases). Per germline, CDR1 SGHRS and CDR2 YFSETQ. The CDR3 covers 15 residues. V lost 0 bases, J lost 1 base, and 11 bases lay in between. The DNA of the CDR3 is TGCGCCAGCAGCTTGGCCCGGGGGAGTTCCTACGAGCAGTACTTC. It is translated as CASSLARGSSYEQYF.

This clonotype has only a few counts. CDR3 region: CASSPRRRAYEQYF. In DNA form, the CDR3 reads TGTGCCAGCAGCCCAAGGCGGAGAGCCTACGAGCAGTACTTC. The chain joins TRBV7-2 to TRBJ2-7; D ambiguous. Germline CDR1 SGHTA, CDR2 FQGNSA. V dropped 5 bases and J dropped 2 bases, with 13 bases sitting between them. This CDR3 has 14 residues.

This rearrangement joins TRBV30 to TRBJ2-2; D tentatively reads TRBD1 or TRBD2 (5 bases each). The germline gives CDR1 GTSNPN, CDR2 SVGIG (reference sequence). The CDR3 consists of 15 residues. V was clipped by 4 bases and J by 2 bases, with 14 bases between them. This CDR3 reads CAWIGTGRNTGELFF. For the CDR3, the DNA is TGTGCCTGGATCGGCACGGGACGAAACACCGGGGAGCTGTTTTTT.

This clonotype was observed a few times. V usage is TRBV5-8 and J usage is TRBJ2-3; D gene ambiguous. This CDR3 region has 16 residues. V was shortened by 4 bases and J by 6 bases, with 21 bases between the two germline ends. Germline V lookup: CDR1 SGHTS, CDR2 YDEGEE. CDR3: CASSRDRTTQRDTQYF. As DNA, the CDR3 is TGTGCCAGCAGCCGTGACCGGACCACACAAAGGGATACGCAGTATTTT. The full variable domain, its missing parts supplied by reference TRBV5-8 and TRBJ2-3, is EAGVTQSPTHLIKTRGQQATLRCSPISGHTSVYWYQQALGLGLQFLLWYDEGEERNRGNFPPRFSGRQFPNYSSELNVNALELEDSALYLCASSRDRTTQRDTQYFGPGTRLTVL.

This clonotype was seen at least ten times. The chain combines TRBV7-6 with TRBJ2-2; a possible D gene is TRBD1 (5 bases). The CDR3 length is 11 residues. CDR1 is SGHVS and CDR2 is FNYEAQ in the germline V gene. The ends were cut back, 8 bases at V and 8 bases at J, with 9 bases in the middle. The CDR3 here is CASGQTGELFF. The CDR3 DNA sequence: TGTGCCAGCGGACAAACTGGGGAGCTGTTTTTT.

The CDR3 spells CASSRGALSTNEKLFF. Written as DNA, the CDR3 is TGTGCCAGCAGCCGCGGGGCCCTCTCGACTAATGAAAAACTGTTTTTT. The J gene is TRBJ1-4, the V gene TRBV3-1, with TRBD1 as a possible D gene (5 bases). Germline V lookup: CDR1 LGHDT, CDR2 YNNKEL (reference sequence). Trimming shortened V by 4 bases and J by 2 bases, and 14 bases separated the two germline ends. There are 16 residues in the CDR3.

This chain uses TRBV29-1 with TRBJ1-2; no reliable D call. CDR3 length equals 12 residues. With 5 bases removed from V and 0 bases from J, the gap between germline ends came to 7 bases. CDR1 is SQVTM and CDR2 is ANQGSEA in the germline V gene. The CDR3 DNA reads TGCAGCGTTCTTGGTGCTAACTATGGCTACACCTTC. Translating gives CSVLGANYGYTF.

CDR3 bases: TGTGCCAGCAGTGGCGGGGGGGGCCTGGCAGATACGCAGTATTTT. This translates into CASSGGGGLADTQYF. V gene TRBV25-1 combines with J gene TRBJ2-3; TRBD2 matches 9 bases. Germline V gene lookup returns CDR1 MGHDK and CDR2 SYGVNS. V trimming: 4 bases; J trimming: 4 bases; junction bases outside the gene matches: 6. The CDR3 loop spans 15 amino acids.

In this sample, this clonotype turned up a few times. CDR3 sequence (DNA): TGCAGTGCTAGGGGGGCTGGAAGAGAAGGCAATCAGCCCCAGCATTTT. It specifies CSARGAGREGNQPQHF. The chain employs TRBV20-1 and TRBJ1-5, with D possibly being TRBD1 (6 bases). This CDR3 is 16 amino acids long. V was trimmed by 3 bases and J by 2 bases, leaving 17 bases between them. The germline V gene has CDR1 DFQATT and CDR2 SNEGSKA (reference sequence).

This chain joins TRBV5-1 and TRBJ2-1; D is possibly TRBD2 (6 bases). The V end was cut by 0 bases, the J end by 1 base, with 11 bases between. Germline V CDR1 and CDR2: SGHRS, YFSETQ. CDR3 size: 16 residues. The CDR3 region is CASSLAGGVSYNEQFF. The CDR3 DNA sequence: TGCGCCAGCAGCTTGGCCGGCGGGGTTTCCTACAATGAGCAGTTCTTC. The full variable domain, rest sourced from reference TRBV5-1 and TRBJ2-1, is KAGVTQTPRYLIKTRGQQVTLSCSPISGHRSVSWYQQTPGQGLQFLFEYFSETQRNKGNFPGRFSGRQFSNSRSEMNVSTLELGDSALYLCASSLAGGVSYNEQFFGPGTRLTVL.